The 21 T cell receptor beta chains listed next were all sequenced from one sample in a study of blood T cell repertoires in COVID-19. Here immunoSEQ multiplex PCR was the method, and the copy in TCRdb shows in-frame clones only, minus some. The table has tens of thousands of clones, approximately 85% seen once. What was sequenced was peripheral blood. The receptors come from an elderly woman with COVID-19, enrolled during active disease.

The rearrangement uses TRBV11-1 and TRBJ2-3; 7 bases fit TRBD1. V lost 5 bases and J lost 2; bases outside the gene matches: 10. Looked up from germline, CDR1 is SGHAT and CDR2 is FQDESV (reference sequence). The length of the CDR3 is 16 residues. Here the CDR3 reads CASSPNGDRLTDTQYF. The CDR3 DNA is TGTGCCAGCAGCCCGAATGGGGACAGACTCACAGATACGCAGTATTTT. Drawing the rest from reference TRBV11-1 and TRBJ2-3, the complete variable domain is EAEVAQSPRYKITEKSQAVAFWCDPISGHATLYWYRQILGQGPELLVQFQDESVVDDSQLPKDRFSAERLKGVDSTLKIQPAELGDSAMYLCASSPNGDRLTDTQYFGPGTRLTVL.

The rearrangement joins TRBV7-8 to TRBJ1-1, with D perhaps TRBD1 (6 bases). This CDR3 comprises 15 residues. Deletions cut 5 bases from V and 0 bases from J, with 13 bases between. The V gene's germline CDR1 is SGHVS and CDR2 FQNEAQ. The CDR3 bases are TGTGCCAGCAGCGACAGGACTGGGATGAACACTGAAGCTTTCTTT. Residues: CASSDRTGMNTEAFF.

This chain connects TRBV5-1 to TRBJ2-3; no reliable D call. The germline V gene encodes CDR1 SGHRS and CDR2 YFSETQ. The V end lost 7 bases, the J end lost 1 base, and 13 bases lay between the germline ends. The CDR3 covers 14 residues. The CDR3 coding sequence is TGCGCCAGCGGGCTGATAAGTGGCACAGATACGCAGTATTTT. This codes for CASGLISGTDTQYF.

The rearrangement uses TRBV7-2 and TRBJ1-6; TRBD1 matches 9 bases. V lost 1 base, J lost 7 bases, and 5 bases stayed unmatched. This CDR3 comprises 16 residues. The germline V gene encodes CDR1 SGHTA and CDR2 FQGNSA. The CDR3 spells CASSLGGQGTNSPLHF. The CDR3 nucleotides are TGTGCCAGCAGCTTAGGTGGACAGGGGACCAATTCACCCCTCCACTTT. The full variable domain, with the rest looked up from reference TRBV7-2 and TRBJ1-6, is GAGVSQSPSNKVTEKGKDVELRCDPISGHTALYWYRQSLGQGLEFLIYFQGNSAPDKSGLPSDRFSAERTGGSVSTLTIQRTQQEDSAVYLCASSLGGQGTNSPLHFGNGTRLTVT.

The chain combines TRBV5-1 with TRBJ1-1, with D perhaps TRBD1 (6 bases). The CDR3 runs 14 residues. With 1 base removed from V and 4 bases from J, the gap between germline ends came to 11 bases. The germline V gene encodes CDR1 SGHRS and CDR2 YFSETQ. Here the CDR3 reads CASSLSGAGTEAFF. CDR3 in DNA: TGCGCCAGCAGCTTGTCAGGGGCTGGCACTGAAGCTTTCTTT.

The CDR3 DNA reads TGTGCCAGCAGTGAACCTGGACAGGGGAGAAACACCATATATTTT. It specifies CASSEPGQGRNTIYF. The chain uses TRBV6-1 and TRBJ1-3; 9 positions agree with TRBD1. Per germline, CDR1 MNHNS and CDR2 SASEGT. The CDR3 sequence is 15 residues long. The V and J ends lost 2 bases and 5 bases, in that order; junction bases with no gene match: 4.

V is TRBV18 and J is TRBJ2-5; no reliable D call. Looked up from germline, CDR1 is KGHSH and CDR2 is LQKENI. V was clipped by 2 bases and J by 0 bases, with 4 bases between them. This CDR3 has 13 amino acids. The CDR3 protein is CASSPKHQETQYF. CDR3 coding DNA: TGTGCCAGCTCACCAAAGCACCAAGAGACCCAGTACTTC.

The V gene is TRBV6-1, the J gene TRBJ1-4; tentative D call: TRBD1 (5 bases). Germline-derived CDR1 and CDR2 are MNHNS and SASEGT. The ends were cut back, 3 bases at V and 2 bases at J, with 10 bases in the middle. This CDR3 is 15 amino acids long. CDR3 nucleotides: TGTGCCAGCAGTGACACAGGTTGGACTAATGAAAAACTGTTTTTT. Translated, it gives CASSDTGWTNEKLFF.

CDR3 loop: CATSDLGQNLSYEQYF. CDR3 bases: TGTGCCACCAGTGACCTGGGACAGAACCTCTCCTACGAGCAGTACTTC. The chain has TRBV24-1 and TRBJ2-7, with 7 bases lining up with TRBD1. Losses at the gene ends were 4 bases for V and 0 bases for J; bases not matched to a gene: 8. Germline lookup yields CDR1 KGHDR and CDR2 SFDVKD. The CDR3 loop spans 16 amino acids.

In this sample, this clone turned up once. The chain uses TRBV4-1 and TRBJ2-5; D gene unclear. CDR1 and CDR2 (germline): MGHRA, YSYEKL. The CDR3 is made up of 15 amino acids. V lost 0 bases to trimming and J lost 4 bases, with 12 bases between them. The CDR3 loop reads CASSQDMAARETQYF. For the CDR3, the DNA is TGCGCCAGCAGCCAAGATATGGCGGCACGAGAGACCCAGTACTTC.

This clone was detected once. V and J are TRBV7-9 and TRBJ2-6, with D perhaps matching TRBD1 (5 bases). This CDR3 spans 18 amino acids. V shed 4 bases and J shed 1 base, with 17 bases lying between them. Germline CDR1 is SEHNR and CDR2 is FQNEAQ (reference sequence). The CDR3 region has the DNA TGTGCCAGCAGCTGGGGCTCCATTGGTAGTTCTGGGGCCAACGTCCTGACTTTC. Its protein product is CASSWGSIGSSGANVLTF.

This clone was observed a few times. J is TRBJ2-7 and V is TRBV6-5, with D perhaps matching TRBD2 (6 bases). The germline V gene has CDR1 MNHEY and CDR2 SVGAGI. Trimming pared 6 bases from V and 0 bases from J, leaving 12 bases between. This CDR3 comprises 14 residues. In DNA, the CDR3 is TGTGCCAGCAGCCTCCGGGACTTCTCCTACGAGCAGTACTTC. This sequence encodes CASSLRDFSYEQYF.

V usage is TRBV30 and J usage is TRBJ1-3; 7 bases align to TRBD1. V was clipped by 3 bases and J by 2 bases; unmatched bases: 7. This CDR3 is 15 amino acids long. The V gene's germline CDR1 is GTSNPN and CDR2 SVGIG (reference sequence). CDR3 nucleotides: TGTGCCTGGAGCTACTTCCAGGGGGCTGGAAACACCATATATTTT. The encoded protein is CAWSYFQGAGNTIYF.

This clone came up once. The V gene is TRBV5-1, the J gene TRBJ1-2; 8 bases are shared with TRBD1. CDR1 and CDR2 from the germline V gene are SGHRS and YFSETQ. This CDR3 region has 15 residues. V dropped 4 bases and J dropped 6; count of bases not matched to a gene: 11. CDR3: CASSVAGQDRDGYTF. As DNA, the CDR3 is TGCGCCAGCAGCGTCGCCGGTCAGGACAGGGATGGCTACACCTTC.

V usage is TRBV5-8 and J usage is TRBJ1-6; D is unclear. Germline-derived CDR1 and CDR2 are SGHTS and YDEGEE. This CDR3 contains 13 residues. Trimming pared 1 base from V and 7 bases from J, leaving 6 bases between. CDR3 in DNA: TGTGCCAGCAGCTTGTACCGGAATTCACCCCTCCACTTT. Its translation is CASSLYRNSPLHF.

The chain joins TRBV19 to TRBJ1-6; no clear D gene. The germline V gene encodes CDR1 LNHDA and CDR2 SQIVND (reference sequence). The CDR3 has 13 amino acids. The V end was cut by 4 bases, the J end by 8 bases, with 9 bases between. DNA of the CDR3: TGTGCCAGTAGTACGGGGATGGATTCACCCCTCCACTTT. Translation: CASSTGMDSPLHF.

Note on this clone: A much larger clone lies one base from this, so it may be a read error. Other DNA sequences in this sample translate to the same CDR3. This rearrangement joins TRBV5-1 to TRBJ2-7, with TRBD2 matching 7 bases. Germline lookup yields CDR1 SGHRS and CDR2 YFSETQ. The length of the CDR3 is 14 residues. The CDR3 nucleotides read TGCGCCAGCAGTTTGGTTGGGGGGGCCTACGAGCAGTACTTC. This gives the protein CASSLVGGAYEQYF.

In its sample, this clone was seen a few times. The chain carries TRBV2 and TRBJ1-6; D remains ambiguous. Trimming pared 7 bases from V and 9 bases from J, leaving 13 bases between. There are 13 residues in the CDR3. CDR1 is SNHLY and CDR2 is FYNNEI in the germline V gene. The CDR3 reads CASTESGSSPLHF. CDR3 nucleotides: TGTGCCAGCACCGAGTCCGGTTCTTCACCCCTCCACTTT.

The genes are TRBV5-1 and TRBJ2-5, with a possible D match to TRBD2 (7 bases). With 7 bases removed from V and 3 bases from J, the gap between germline ends came to 10 bases. The germline V gene has CDR1 SGHRS and CDR2 YFSETQ. There are 12 residues in the CDR3. The CDR3 here is CASRGAEETQYF. CDR3 bases: TGCGCCAGCCGGGGGGCGGAAGAGACCCAGTACTTC. The full variable domain, in which reference TRBV5-1 and TRBJ2-5 provide the parts outside the CDR3, is KAGVTQTPRYLIKTRGQQVTLSCSPISGHRSVSWYQQTPGQGLQFLFEYFSETQRNKGNFPGRFSGRQFSNSRSEMNVSTLELGDSALYLCASRGAEETQYFGPGTRLLVL.

The V and J genes are TRBV4-1 and TRBJ2-3; TRBD1 might be the D (5 bases). The germline CDR1 and CDR2 sequences are MGHRA and YSYEKL. CDR3 length: 17 residues. Trimming removed 4 bases from V and 2 bases from J, with 19 bases in between. In DNA form, the CDR3 reads TGCGCCAGCAGCCCCTTGGGGCCCTCCTACCTCACAGATACGCAGTATTTT. This encodes CASSPLGPSYLTDTQYF.

The chain uses TRBV5-6 and TRBJ2-5; the match to TRBD2 covers 12 bases. Germline V CDR1 and CDR2: SGHDT, YYEEEE. This CDR3 has 16 residues. V was clipped by 4 bases and J by 2 bases; unmatched bases: 6. CDR3 residues: CASSLTSGGGQETQYF. The DNA of the CDR3 is TGTGCCAGCAGCCTGACTAGCGGGGGAGGTCAAGAGACCCAGTACTTC.